Below are 16 T cell receptor beta chains sequenced from a single sample in a study of cytomegalovirus exposure and HLA in healthy donors. The method was immunoSEQ multiplex PCR; TCRdb's version includes in-frame clones alone and lacks a portion of them. This table has some 140,000 clones, less than 90% appearing once. Sequencing was performed on PBMCs. All receptors come from a man between 18 and 29 years old in good health and CMV-seropositive.

This chain uses TRBV4-1 with TRBJ2-3; possibly TRBD2 for D (5 bases). Trimming removed 0 bases from V and 8 bases from J, with 12 bases in between. This CDR3 has 14 residues. Per the germline V gene, CDR1 is MGHRA and CDR2 is YSYEKL. CDR3 in DNA: TGCGCCAGCAGCCAAGACCCAGTGAGCGGTACGCAGTATTTT. Translation: CASSQDPVSGTQYF.

This clone came up once. The chain combines TRBV19 with TRBJ2-1, with 7 bases that match TRBD2. Unmatched junction bases numbered 12, after V lost 1 base and J lost 9 bases. The CDR3 is made up of 16 amino acids. Per germline, CDR1 LNHDA and CDR2 SQIVND (reference sequence). The CDR3 sequence is CASSIVPSGRRPEQFF. DNA of the CDR3: TGTGCCAGTAGTATAGTCCCTAGCGGTCGACGGCCTGAGCAGTTCTTC.

The chain links TRBV2 to TRBJ2-3; 10 bases map to TRBD1. CDR1 is SNHLY and CDR2 is FYNNEI in the germline V gene. The CDR3 has 16 amino acids. The V gene end was trimmed by 2 bases and the J gene end by 2 bases; junction bases not matched to a gene: 4. The CDR3 spells CASSERTGGLTDTQYF. CDR3 DNA sequence: TGTGCCAGCAGTGAACGGACAGGGGGACTCACAGATACGCAGTATTTT.

This rearrangement joins TRBV19 to TRBJ2-2; 9 nucleotides align to TRBD1. V lost 7 bases to trimming and J lost 6 bases; unmatched junction nucleotides: 18. This CDR3 has 18 residues. The V gene's germline CDR1 is LNHDA and CDR2 SQIVND (reference sequence). CDR3 DNA: TGTGCCAGTACCCCTCCGGGACACAGGGGGCAGGTGGCCGGGGAGCTGTTTTTT. This translates into CASTPPGHRGQVAGELFF.

The chain recombines TRBV27 with TRBJ2-3, with TRBD2 identical over 10 bases. V lost 5 bases, J lost 2 bases, and 13 bases stayed unmatched. Per the germline V gene, CDR1 is MNHEY and CDR2 is SMNVEV (reference sequence). The CDR3 totals 18 residues. CDR3 sequence reads: CASSPHLVAGGITDTQYF. CDR3 nucleotides: TGTGCCAGCAGTCCCCACCTTGTAGCGGGAGGCATCACAGATACGCAGTATTTT.

The chain recombines TRBV11-3 with TRBJ2-1, with D unclear. Germline loops: CDR1 SGHNT, CDR2 YENEEA. This CDR3 is 16 amino acids long. V was cut by 4 bases and J by 0 bases, with 13 bases left in between. The CDR3 DNA reads TGTGCCAGCAGCTCAAAAGAGGCTCGCTCCTACAATGAGCAGTTCTTC. This translates into CASSSKEARSYNEQFF.

CDR3 loop: CASSPGLAATDTQYF. The CDR3 nucleotides are TGTGCCAGCTCACCTGGACTAGCGGCTACAGATACGCAGTATTTT. The rearrangement links TRBV18 to TRBJ2-3; 10 bases line up with TRBD2. The trim removed 3 bases at V and 3 bases at J, leaving 3 bases unmatched. Germline CDR1 is KGHSH and CDR2 is LQKENI. There are 15 residues in the CDR3.

The chain employs TRBV5-1 and TRBJ2-5, with D perhaps matching TRBD2 (5 bases). Trimming cost V 4 bases and J 3 bases, with 10 bases left between them. The germline gives CDR1 SGHRS, CDR2 YFSETQ. The CDR3 has 13 residues. CDR3 sequence: CASSTGLKETQYF. Written as DNA, the CDR3 is TGCGCCAGCAGCACCGGACTTAAAGAGACCCAGTACTTC.

This chain connects TRBV7-9 to TRBJ1-1; 7 bases align to TRBD1. There are 15 residues in the CDR3. Per the germline V gene, CDR1 is SEHNR and CDR2 is FQNEAQ (reference sequence). Trimming at V came to 6 bases and at J to 3 bases, leaving 10 bases not matched to a gene. Here the CDR3 DNA reads TGTGCCAGCAGTCGGACAGGCCTTCTGGACACTGAAGCTTTCTTT. Protein: CASSRTGLLDTEAFF.

This clone was detected once. CDR3 sequence reads: CASSLAGRSPGELFF. DNA of the CDR3: TGTGCCAGCAGCTTAGCGGGCCGAAGTCCCGGGGAGCTGTTTTTT. The chain recombines TRBV7-2 with TRBJ2-2; D is unclear. CDR1 and CDR2 from the germline V gene are SGHTA and FQGNSA. The CDR3 sequence is 15 residues long. V dropped 0 bases and J dropped 6 bases, with 11 bases sitting between them.

V usage is TRBV11-2 and J usage is TRBJ1-3, with D maybe TRBD1 (6 bases). In germline, CDR1 is SGHAT, CDR2 FQNNGV. V was pared by 1 base and J by 0 bases, with 13 bases between. CDR3 size: 17 residues. The CDR3 region has the DNA TGTGCCAGCAGCTTAGGTTTAACAGGGCACTCTGGAAACACCATATATTTT. This sequence encodes CASSLGLTGHSGNTIYF.

The V and J genes are TRBV5-4 and TRBJ1-1, with TRBD1 as a possible D gene (5 bases). Germline lookup yields CDR1 SGHNT and CDR2 YYREEE (reference sequence). The CDR3 is made up of 15 amino acids. V lost 0 bases and J 4 bases, leaving 13 bases between the germline ends. The CDR3 DNA sequence: TGTGCCAGCAGCTTGGGGGGCTCCGGGGGCACTGAAGCTTTCTTT. This sequence encodes CASSLGGSGGTEAFF. Based on the CDR3 plus reference TRBV5-4 and TRBJ1-1, the full variable domain is ETGVTQSPTHLIKTRGQQVTLRCSSQSGHNTVSWYQQALGQGPQFIFQYYREEENGRGNFPPRFSGLQFPNYSSELNVNALELDDSALYLCASSLGGSGGTEAFFGQGTRLTVV.

V usage is TRBV19 and J usage is TRBJ1-5; the D gene is possibly TRBD1 (5 bases). V shed 6 bases and J shed 4 bases, with 19 bases lying between them. The CDR3 is made up of 16 amino acids. Germline values: CDR1 LNHDA, CDR2 SQIVND (reference sequence). The CDR3 bases are TGTGCCAGTAGGCCGACAGAGAAGGCTGGGAATCAGCCCCAGCATTTT. It is translated as CASRPTEKAGNQPQHF.

This chain links TRBV6-5 with TRBJ1-4; no firm D call. The CDR3 spans 15 residues. Trimming took 0 bases from V and 5 from J, leaving 10 bases between them. Germline assignment: CDR1 MNHEY and CDR2 SVGAGI. CDR3 loop: CASSYSGTPNEKLFF. The CDR3 bases are TGTGCCAGCAGTTACTCGGGCACACCCAATGAAAAACTGTTTTTT.

The V and J genes are TRBV30 and TRBJ1-5; TRBD1 matches 8 bases. CDR1 is GTSNPN, CDR2 SVGIG, per germline (reference sequence). The V and J ends lost 5 bases and 1 base, in that order; junction bases with no gene match: 1. CDR3 size: 13 residues. CDR3 DNA: TGTGCCTGGCAGGGGGCGAGCAATCAGCCCCAGCATTTT. Its protein is CAWQGASNQPQHF.

J is TRBJ2-5 and V is TRBV28; TRBD1 agrees at 7 bases. The CDR3 spans 14 residues. Germline V CDR1 and CDR2: MDHEN, SYDVKM. Losses at the gene ends were 8 bases for V and 4 bases for J; bases not matched to a gene: 10. CDR3 sequence reads: CASHARGLGETQYF. The DNA for the CDR3 is TGTGCCAGCCATGCAAGGGGGCTCGGAGAGACCCAGTACTTC. Full variable domain (remainder filled in from reference TRBV28 and TRBJ2-5): DVKVTQSSRYLVKRTGEKVFLECVQDMDHENMFWYRQDPGLGLRLIYFSYDVKMKEKGDIPEGYSVSREKKERFSLILESASTNQTSMYLCASHARGLGETQYFGPGTRLLVL.